A selection of T cell receptor beta chains follows, all from one sample in a study of blood T cells in healthy people across ages. Via MiXCR, TCRdb re-called the 5' RACE reads, giving one row per CDR3 protein. The sample yields more than 650,000 distinct CDR3 sequences, approximately 53% seen once. Sequenced sample: blood. The receptors here all came from a man of 80 years or more in good health. CDR3s include the opening cysteine and the closing phenylalanine or tryptophan. The order of the fields is clone size, J gene, D gene, V gene, CDR3 DNA, CDR3 protein. A D gene is named only where the DNA matches it firmly. Clone sizes are given selectively: once, few, many, or a class where the clone is expanded.

. TRBJ2-5 . TRBV5-1 TGCGCCAGCAGCCCCCGAGAGGGAGCCGGGCAAGAGACCCAGTACTTC CASSPREGAGQETQYF
. TRBJ2-7 TRBD1 TRBV7-2 TGTGCCAGCAGCACTCAACAGGGGGCGCGCTACGAGCAGTACTTC CASSTQQGARYEQYF
few TRBJ2-7 TRBD2 TRBV7-8 TGTGCCAGCAGCTCCTTGGGGGGGAAAACCTACGAGCAGTACTTC CASSSLGGKTYEQYF
. TRBJ2-1 TRBD2 TRBV20-1 TGCAGTGCTACCAAAGCGGGGGGGCCGCGAGAGCAGTTCTTC CSATKAGGPREQFF
once TRBJ2-7 . TRBV20-1 TGCAGTGCTCAATCTCCAGACAGGCCTCATACCTACGAGCAGTACTTC CSAQSPDRPHTYEQYF
. TRBJ1-5 . TRBV20-1 TGCAGTGCTAGAGAGGGACTTGGCAATCAGCCCCAGCATTTT CSAREGLGNQPQHF
. TRBJ1-5 . TRBV5-6 TGTGCCAGCAGCTTTGGCAGGGGAGTAACTCAGCCCCAGCATTTT CASSFGRGVTQPQHF
. TRBJ2-2 . TRBV18 TGTGCCAGCTCACCACCTATTGGGGACACCGGGGAGCTGTTTTTT CASSPPIGDTGELFF
few TRBJ2-1 TRBD2 TRBV7-2 TGTGCCAGCAGCTTAGCGTCCGGACTAGTAATGGGTGAGCAGTTCTTC CASSLASGLVMGEQFF
. TRBJ2-7 . TRBV7-7 TGTGCTAGCAGCCCAGGTCGGGGAACGGGCGAGCAGTACTTC CASSPGRGTGEQYF
. TRBJ2-5 . TRBV7-2 TGTGCCAGCAGCTTAGGGGGAGACAGGAGTGAGACCCAGTACTTC CASSLGGDRSETQYF
. TRBJ2-5 TRBD1 TRBV20-1 TGCAGTGCCCCGGACAGGGGGAAAGAGACCCAGTACTTC CSAPDRGKETQYF
. TRBJ2-6 . TRBV7-9 TGTGCCAGCAGCTTAGCGGCACTCGGACGCTCTGGGGCCAACGTCCTGACTTTC CASSLAALGRSGANVLTF
. TRBJ2-5 . TRBV5-1 TGCGCCAGCAGCCGGTCGGGCCAACAAGAGACCCAGTACTTC CASSRSGQQETQYF
. TRBJ2-6 . TRBV11-2 TGTGCCAGCAGCTCCTTTGGCAGGCGTGGGGCCAACGTCCTGACTTTC CASSSFGRRGANVLTF
. TRBJ2-7 . TRBV24-1 TGTGCCACCAGTGAAACGGGCTACGAGCAGTACTTC CATSETGYEQYF
. TRBJ1-4 . TRBV7-6 TGTGCCAGCAGCTTATCCGGGGGGGCGGGAGAAAAACTGTTTTTT CASSLSGGAGEKLFF
few TRBJ1-2 . TRBV10-3 TGTGCCATCAGTGAGTCCTCGGGACCGTACACCTTC CAISESSGPYTF
few TRBJ2-2 . TRBV11-2 TGTGCCAGCAGCTACAGGACCGACACCGGGGAGCTGTTTTTT CASSYRTDTGELFF
few TRBJ2-1 . TRBV11-2 TGTGCCAGCAGCGTTGGACGGGGTGGGTATGAGCAGTTCTTC CASSVGRGGYEQFF
. TRBJ2-5 TRBD2 TRBV29-1 TGCAGCGTTGAGGGAGGACTAGCGGGTCACCAAGAGACCCAGTACTTC CSVEGGLAGHQETQYF
. TRBJ1-5 TRBD1 TRBV2 TGTGCCAGCAGTGTGAGGACAGGGATTGGGCAGCCCCAGCATTTT CASSVRTGIGQPQHF
once TRBJ2-1 . TRBV6-2/TRBV6-3 TGTGCCAGCAGTTACTCGACGGCTAGTCCTTGGTCCTACAATGAGCAGTTCTTC CASSYSTASPWSYNEQFF
few TRBJ1-1 TRBD1 TRBV9 TGTGCCAGCAGCGGAGAGACAGGGAGGGTCACTGAAGCTTTCTTT CASSGETGRVTEAFF
few TRBJ2-6 . TRBV29-1 TGCAGCGTTAGCCTCTCTGGGGCCAACGTCCTGACTTTC CSVSLSGANVLTF
few TRBJ2-7 TRBD2 TRBV7-9 TGTGCCAGCAGCCCCCGGACTAGCGGTGGAAGGGTGTACGAGCAGTACTTC CASSPRTSGGRVYEQYF
. TRBJ1-2 . TRBV21-1 TGTGTCAGCAGCAGGGGTGGGGGCCCAGACTATGGCTACACCTTC CVSSRGGGPDYGYTF
few TRBJ1-2 TRBD1 TRBV29-1 TGCAGCGTTACAAGACAGGGGAACTATGGCTACACCTTC CSVTRQGNYGYTF
few TRBJ1-5 . TRBV3-1 TGTGCCAGCAGCCCGAGCAGTGATCAGCCCCAGCATTTT CASSPSSDQPQHF
. TRBJ2-4 TRBD2 TRBV25-1 TGTGCCAGCAACGGGGGGGGGAGAGCCAAAAACATTCAGTACTTC CASNGGGRAKNIQYF
. TRBJ2-1 TRBD2 TRBV3-1 TGTGCCAGCAGCCCGCGCGGGACTAGCGGGAACAATGAGCAGTTCTTC CASSPRGTSGNNEQFF
few TRBJ1-2 . TRBV12-3/TRBV12-4 TGTGCCAGCAGCTCCGGGAGAATTACGGGAGACTATGGCTACACCTTC CASSSGRITGDYGYTF
. TRBJ1-2 . TRBV19 TGTGCCAGCGTACGGGGAGACAGGCTTCAGGATGGCTACACCTTC CASVRGDRLQDGYTF
many TRBJ2-5 . TRBV24-1 TGTGCCACCAGTGATTTGGGAGAGACCCAGTACTTC CATSDLGETQYF
. TRBJ2-1 TRBD2 TRBV6-2/TRBV6-3 TGTGCCAGCAGTTACTCAGCGGGAGGGCGCGATGAGCAGTTCTTC CASSYSAGGRDEQFF
. TRBJ1-2 . TRBV14 TGTGCCAGCAGCCCCACTGGGGTCGGCGGTAACTATGGCTACACCTTC CASSPTGVGGNYGYTF
many TRBJ1-1 . TRBV3-1 TGTGCCAGCAGCCGATGGGACACGAACACTGAAGCTTTCTTT CASSRWDTNTEAFF
. TRBJ1-1 . TRBV18 TGTGCCAGCTCACCGGAGAACACTGAAGCTTTCTTT CASSPENTEAFF
. TRBJ1-4 . TRBV2 TGTGCCAGCAGGAGGTCTGAAAAACTGTTTTTT CASRRSEKLFF
few TRBJ2-2 . TRBV5-6 TGTGCCAGCAGCTTGGACGGGGACCTCGGCACCGGGGAGCTGTTTTTT CASSLDGDLGTGELFF
few TRBJ2-7 . TRBV20-1 TGCAGTGTTCAGGGCAACACAGACTACGAGCAGTACTTC CSVQGNTDYEQYF
. TRBJ1-4 . TRBV12-3/TRBV12-4 TGTGCCAGCAGCCTCGGACAGTCCCAGTCTGAAAAACTGTTTTTT CASSLGQSQSEKLFF
. TRBJ2-7 . TRBV9 TGTGCCAGCAGCGTAGGGGCAACGGGACTCTACGAGCAGTACTTC CASSVGATGLYEQYF
. TRBJ2-2 . TRBV7-3 TGTGCCAGCAGCTTCGCAGTGGAGTATGGCACCGGGGAGCTGTTTTTT CASSFAVEYGTGELFF
. TRBJ1-3 . TRBV7-9 TGTGCCAGCAGTCCGGCTCAGGGAGGAAACACCATATATTTT CASSPAQGGNTIYF
. TRBJ2-1 . TRBV3-1 TGTGCCAGCAGCCAAGGGTGGGAGAAAGCGTACTACAATGAGCAGTTCTTC CASSQGWEKAYYNEQFF
few TRBJ2-7 TRBD2 TRBV29-1 TGCAGCGTTGTGGGACTAGCGGCCTCCTACGAGCAGTACTTC CSVVGLAASYEQYF
. TRBJ2-5 . TRBV29-1 TGCAGCGTAGGACTGAACCCGGAGACCCAGTACTTC CSVGLNPETQYF
few TRBJ1-4 TRBD1 TRBV25-1 TGTGCCTCACAGGGGGAAAAACTGTTTTTT CASQGEKLFF
few TRBJ2-3 . TRBV4-1 TGCGCCAGCAGCCCAGGGGACTCGCACAGATACGCGTATTTT CASSPGDSHRYAYF
. TRBJ1-1 . TRBV5-1 TGCGCCAGCAGCTTGTCTCAAGCAGAACAAGCTTTCTTT CASSLSQAEQAFF
. TRBJ2-1 TRBD2 TRBV4-2 TGTGCCAGCAGCCAAGGCCGAACCGGGACTAGCGGCAATGAGCAGTTCTTC CASSQGRTGTSGNEQFF
. TRBJ2-7 TRBD2 TRBV20-1 TGCAGTGCTGGAATGACAAGCGGGAGCTCCTACAATGAGCAGTACTTC CSAGMTSGSSYNEQYF
. TRBJ2-1 TRBD2 TRBV5-6 TGTGCCAGCAGCTTGGCCGAGGGGAGGGGACCCGTGGATGAGCAGTTCTTC CASSLAEGRGPVDEQFF
. TRBJ1-4 TRBD1 TRBV12-3/TRBV12-4 TGTGCCAGCAGTCCGGGACAGCCCTTCGGTGAAAAACTGTTTTTT CASSPGQPFGEKLFF